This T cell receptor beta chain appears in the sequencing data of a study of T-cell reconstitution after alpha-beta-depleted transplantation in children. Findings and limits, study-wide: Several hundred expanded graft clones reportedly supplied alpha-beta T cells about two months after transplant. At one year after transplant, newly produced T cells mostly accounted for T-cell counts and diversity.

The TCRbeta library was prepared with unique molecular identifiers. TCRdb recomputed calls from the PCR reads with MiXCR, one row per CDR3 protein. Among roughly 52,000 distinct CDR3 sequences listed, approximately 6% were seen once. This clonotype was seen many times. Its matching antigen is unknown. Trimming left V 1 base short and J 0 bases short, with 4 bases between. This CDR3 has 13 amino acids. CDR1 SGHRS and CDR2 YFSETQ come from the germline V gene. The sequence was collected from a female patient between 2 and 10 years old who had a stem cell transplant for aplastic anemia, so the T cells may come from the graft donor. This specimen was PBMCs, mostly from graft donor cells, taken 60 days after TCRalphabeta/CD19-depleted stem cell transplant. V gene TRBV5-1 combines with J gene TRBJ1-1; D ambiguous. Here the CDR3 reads CASSLNMNTEAFF. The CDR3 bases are TGCGCCAGCAGCTTGAACATGAACACTGAAGCTTTCTTT.